This TCR beta chain was identified during a study of blood T cell repertoires in COVID-19. Across the whole study: PBMCs, B-cell-depleted T cells, or T cells were the source of the cDNA or gDNA that made up the material.

V was clipped by 4 bases and J by 3 bases; unmatched bases: 4. Germline CDR1 SQVTM, CDR2 ANQGSEA. The CDR3 is 14 residues long. Method: immunoSEQ multiplex PCR; TCRdb's copy keeps in-frame clones and lacks some. Here the sample spans about 230,000 clones, 75% to 90% being singletons. The sequenced material came from peripheral blood. This sequence was found in a man in his forties or fifties with acute or convalescent COVID-19. The gene calls are TRBV29-1 and TRBJ2-3; 10 bases align to TRBD2. In DNA, the CDR3 is TGCAGCGTTGTTCCTAGCGGGAGAACAGATACGCAGTATTTT. Protein product: CSVVPSGRTDTQYF.